One sample yielded the 4 T cell receptor beta chains listed below, sequenced in a study of TIL therapy for anti-PD-1-resistant metastatic lung cancer. The immunoSEQ assay was v3. Data came from immunoSEQ multiplex PCR; TCRdb stores just in-frame clones and leaves some out. The sample lists about 15,000 clones, about 83% seen once, with approximately 0.85% in the top ten. Documented time point: pre-treatment sample, taken before nivolumab and TIL therapy. The sequencing used blood, collected at baseline. Every receptor here comes from a person aged 25-80 years with non-small cell lung cancer.

The chain employs TRBV27 and TRBJ1-2, with 7 bases identical to TRBD1. Unmatched junction bases numbered 10, after V lost 8 bases and J lost 4 bases. The CDR3 is made up of 14 amino acids. The germline V gene has CDR1 MNHEY and CDR2 SMNVEV (reference sequence). The CDR3 loop is CASAQGGAGYGYTF. In nucleotides, the CDR3 is TGTGCCAGCGCGCAGGGGGGCGCGGGCTATGGCTACACCTTC.

The J gene is TRBJ2-5, the V gene TRBV5-1; 9 bases fit TRBD2. V shed 1 base, J shed 1 base, and the junction held 5 bases outside the gene matches. Per the germline V gene, CDR1 is SGHRS and CDR2 is YFSETQ. The CDR3 has 16 residues. The CDR3 DNA sequence: TGCGCCAGCAGCTTGCTGCGGGGGGGGTCCCAAGAGACCCAGTACTTC. This encodes CASSLLRGGSQETQYF.

V usage is TRBV28 and J usage is TRBJ1-2; weak D call: TRBD1 (5 bases). V lost 8 bases to trimming and J lost 2 bases, with 12 bases between them. The CDR3 runs to 13 residues. Germline V gene sequence: CDR1 MDHEN, CDR2 SYDVKM. The CDR3 is CASYLGVNYGYTF. In nucleotides, the CDR3 is TGTGCCAGCTACCTAGGGGTAAACTATGGCTACACCTTC.

The chain recombines TRBV7-9 with TRBJ2-5; D not resolved. The V gene's germline CDR1 is SEHNR and CDR2 FQNEAQ (reference sequence). The CDR3 runs 14 residues. The germline V and J ends were trimmed by 5 bases and 1 base, with 11 bases remaining between them. CDR3 protein: CASSPRRTQETQYF. CDR3 in DNA: TGTGCCAGCAGCCCGAGACGGACCCAAGAGACCCAGTACTTC.